Listed below are T cell receptor beta chains from one sample, sequenced in a study of T cells in Graves' hyperthyroidism and ophthalmopathy. TCRdb fed the multiplex PCR reads into MiXCR, producing one record per CDR3 protein. The data contain under 70,000 distinct CDR3 sequences, approximately 50% of them singletons. The sequencing sample was made of blood. The receptors derive from an older woman with Graves' ophthalmopathy. Both conserved end residues are part of each CDR3. D genes are given only for firm matches. Clone size is given for some rows only: seen once, a few or many times, or a class if the clone is expanded.

TRBD1 TRBJ2-1 NA TRBV7-9 CASSQTQGDYNEQFF TGTGCCAGCAGCCAAACACAGGGGGACTACAATGAGCAGTTCTTC
NA TRBJ1-3 NA TRBV20-1 CSVQPGAGNTIYF TGCAGTGTCCAACCGGGAGCTGGAAACACCATATATTTT
NA TRBJ1-3 NA TRBV7-3 CASSSGPQNTIYF TGTGCCAGCAGCTCCGGGCCCCAGAACACCATATATTTT
NA TRBJ2-1 many TRBV6-2/TRBV6-3 CASSSSGGGGYNEQFF TGTGCCAGCAGTTCCTCCGGGGGCGGGGGCTACAATGAGCAGTTCTTC
TRBD1 TRBJ1-6 many TRBV7-8 CASSYRGQESSYNSPLHF TGTGCCAGCAGCTATCGGGGACAGGAGAGCTCCTATAATTCACCCCTCCACTTT
TRBD2 TRBJ2-7 NA TRBV19 CASSRASGSLPYEQYF TGTGCCAGTAGTAGGGCTAGCGGGAGCCTACCATACGAGCAGTACTTC
NA TRBJ2-6 NA TRBV9 CASRGRSGANVLTF TGTGCCAGCCGCGGGCGCTCTGGGGCCAACGTCCTGACTTTC
NA TRBJ2-3 many TRBV6-4 CASSEGASPTDTQYF TGTGCCAGCAGTGAGGGGGCTAGCCCAACAGATACGCAGTATTTT
TRBD2 TRBJ2-1 many TRBV20-1 CSARDGRGGYNEQFF TGCAGTGCTAGAGATGGCCGCGGGGGGTACAATGAGCAGTTCTTC
NA TRBJ2-7 once TRBV5-5 CASSLNVDRLYEQYF TGTGCCAGCAGCTTGAACGTGGACCGACTCTACGAGCAGTACTTC
TRBD1 TRBJ2-2 NA TRBV4-3 CASSRGQARVGELFF TGCGCCAGCAGCCGAGGACAGGCGAGAGTGGGGGAGCTGTTTTTT
TRBD1 TRBJ1-1 few TRBV27 CASSLGTGSFTEAFF TGTGCCAGCAGTCTCGGGACAGGGAGTTTCACTGAAGCTTTCTTT
NA TRBJ1-1 many TRBV5-1 CASSRLGPLGGVNTEAFF TGCGCCAGCAGCAGGTTAGGCCCCTTAGGCGGGGTGAACACTGAAGCTTTCTTT
NA TRBJ2-1 NA TRBV5-5 CASSGGGFF TGTGCCAGCAGCGGAGGGGGGTTCTTC
TRBD2 TRBJ2-1 many TRBV7-8 CASSPRGLAGPGEQFF TGTGCCAGCAGCCCCAGGGGACTAGCGGGGCCCGGGGAGCAGTTCTTC
NA TRBJ2-7 NA TRBV9 CASSGGTYEQYF TGTGCCAGCAGCGGGGGCACCTACGAGCAGTACTTC
TRBD1 TRBJ1-2 NA TRBV20-1 CSASPPGQPYGYTF TGCAGTGCTTCCCCCCCGGGACAGCCATATGGCTACACCTTC
TRBD2 TRBJ2-1 once TRBV7-8 CASSFWGLAGGSNEQFF TGTGCCAGCAGCTTTTGGGGACTAGCGGGAGGTAGCAATGAGCAGTTCTTC
NA TRBJ1-2 NA TRBV9 CASSVGQLPGYTF TGTGCCAGCAGCGTAGGACAACTTCCGGGCTACACCTTC
NA TRBJ2-3 NA TRBV19 CASSIAAGARGDTQYF TGTGCCAGTAGTATAGCTGCGGGGGCACGCGGAGATACGCAGTATTTT
NA TRBJ2-5 NA TRBV6-5 CASSDYQDQETQYF TGTGCCAGCAGTGACTACCAGGACCAAGAGACCCAGTACTTC
NA TRBJ1-5 NA TRBV20-1 CSASTGDRRRGDQHF TGCAGTGCTAGTACGGGGGACCGTCGTCGCGGTGATCAGCATTTT
NA TRBJ2-7 NA TRBV11-1 CASRETPDSYEQYF TGTGCCAGCAGGGAGACACCCGATTCCTACGAGCAGTACTTC
NA TRBJ2-1 NA TRBV5-1 CASSPGTWSSYNEQFF TGCGCCAGCAGCCCCGGGACGTGGAGCTCCTACAATGAGCAGTTCTTC
TRBD1 TRBJ1-2 many TRBV28 CASSFGQGVGYTF TGTGCCAGCAGTTTCGGACAGGGGGTTGGCTACACCTTC
TRBD2 TRBJ2-1 many TRBV4-2 CASSQGLAGVFNEQFF TGTGCCAGCAGCCAAGGGCTAGCGGGAGTGTTTAATGAGCAGTTCTTC
NA TRBJ2-2 many TRBV3-1 CASSYTGNGELFF TGTGCCAGCAGTTACACAGGAAACGGGGAGCTGTTTTTT
TRBD2 TRBJ2-1 many TRBV5-1 CASSPGLAGNEQFF TGCGCCAGCAGCCCGGGACTAGCAGGTAATGAGCAGTTCTTC